This T cell receptor beta chain was profiled in a study of OX40 agonist ivuxolimab in advanced cancers. Study-level results: Averaging showed that CD8+ T cells had more expanded clones than CD4+ did. Low normalized T-cell clonal expansion also characterized some of the nonresponders.

Concerning this clone: Its antigen is undetermined.

Libraries were prepared by immunoSEQ multiplex PCR; TCRdb keeps only in-frame clonotypes and omits some of them. The sample includes tens of thousands of clones, more than 80% of them seen just once. Germline V CDR1 and CDR2: SEHNR, FQNEAQ (reference sequence). CDR3 length equals 14 residues. J gave up 6 bases and V 4 bases, and 7 bases lay outside the gene matches. Patients were excluded for autoimmune disease history or systemic immunosuppression. V is TRBV7-9 and J is TRBJ2-7; 9 bases line up with TRBD1. The sample consisted of CD4+ or CD8+ T cells sorted from blood, taken in a trial of the OX40 agonist ivuxolimab. The clonotype comes from an adult with an advanced solid tumor such as melanoma, head and neck, liver or kidney cancer. Here the CDR3 reads CASSWGQGPGEQYF. For the CDR3, the DNA is TGTGCCAGCAGCTGGGGACAGGGCCCTGGCGAGCAGTACTTC.